Below, 27 T cell receptor beta chains from the same sample are listed, as sequenced in a study of CD8 T cells in ankylosing spondylitis. Findings of the study overall: Ankylosing spondylitis blood appeared to carry a characteristic TCR beta motif of seven to nine highly homologous variants.

The antigens these receptors bind are not known. Each CDR3 protein is one row after TCRdb ran MiXCR on the 5' RACE reads. The repertoire holds around 390,000 distinct CDR3 sequences, approximately 20% seen once, with 15% to 20% in the top ten. The sample consisted of blood, either unsorted or a sorted T cell fraction (not recorded which). These receptors all stem from a male donor with ankylosing spondylitis.

J is TRBJ2-1 and V is TRBV9; D possibly matches TRBD1 or TRBD2 (5 bases each). Germline CDR1 reads SGDLS; CDR2 reads YYNGEE. V dropped 0 bases and J dropped 2 bases, with 12 bases sitting between them. CDR3 length: 16 residues. This CDR3 reads CASSVVGTATYNEQFF. CDR3 DNA sequence: TGTGCCAGCAGCGTAGTAGGGACGGCGACCTACAATGAGCAGTTCTTC.

This clonotype was counted at least ten times. The chain is built from TRBV3-1 and TRBJ2-1; the D gene is possibly TRBD2 (6 bases). This CDR3 is 16 amino acids long. The V and J ends lost 4 bases and 3 bases respectively, with 16 bases between them. In germline, CDR1 is LGHDT, CDR2 YNNKEL (reference sequence). The CDR3 DNA sequence: TGTGCCAGCAGCCGACCGCGGGGCAGTTACTACAATGAGCAGTTCTTC. Protein sequence: CASSRPRGSYYNEQFF.

The chain couples TRBV24-1 to TRBJ2-3; no definite D call. Germline loops: CDR1 KGHDR, CDR2 SFDVKD. Trimming left V 0 bases short and J 0 bases short, with 3 bases between. This CDR3 contains 14 residues. CDR3 DNA sequence: TGTGCCACCAGTGATTTGACTAGCACAGATACGCAGTATTTT. As protein: CATSDLTSTDTQYF.

This clonotype was observed a few times. The rearrangement uses TRBV6-1 and TRBJ2-7; 12 nucleotides align to TRBD2. The V and J ends lost 7 bases and 3 bases, in that order; junction bases with no gene match: 7. Germline values: CDR1 MNHNS, CDR2 SASEGT. The CDR3 contains 15 residues. This chain's CDR3 is CASNLAGGYDYEQYF. DNA for the CDR3: TGTGCCAGCAATCTAGCGGGAGGGTATGACTACGAGCAGTACTTC.

V and J are TRBV7-8 and TRBJ2-5, with D perhaps TRBD2 (9 bases). Germline V gives CDR1 SGHVS, CDR2 FQNEAQ. The CDR3 totals 17 residues. V was pared by 4 bases and J by 5 bases, with 23 bases between. The CDR3 DNA reads as TGTGCCAGCAGCTGGACGGGCAGCGGGAGGACAGGGGAGACCCAGTACTTC. It yields the protein CASSWTGSGRTGETQYF.

The rearrangement joins TRBV29-1 to TRBJ2-1; either TRBD1 or TRBD2 may fit D (5 bases each). The CDR3 length is 16 residues. V was cut by 3 bases and J by 6 bases, with 21 bases left in between. Per the germline V gene, CDR1 is SQVTM and CDR2 is ANQGSEA. This CDR3 reads CSVDRPRTGATNEQFF. As DNA, the CDR3 is TGCAGCGTTGATCGCCCCAGGACTGGGGCCACCAATGAGCAGTTCTTC.

J is TRBJ2-3 and V is TRBV5-6; D is possibly TRBD1 (5 bases). Trimming removed 3 bases at V and 0 bases at J, with 17 bases between. Per germline, CDR1 SGHDT and CDR2 YYEEEE. The CDR3 has 17 residues. In DNA, the CDR3 is TGTGCCAGCAGCTACCTTTCAGGGCGACTGAGCACAGATACGCAGTATTTT. It encodes CASSYLSGRLSTDTQYF.

The rearrangement links TRBV7-6 to TRBJ1-6, with 7 bases fitting TRBD1. The CDR3 is 14 residues long. Germline lookup yields CDR1 SGHVS and CDR2 FNYEAQ. With 3 bases clipped from V and 5 bases from J, the junction kept 1 base outside the gene matches. CDR3 bases: TGTGCCAGCAGCTTGGGGACAGATAATTCACCCCTCCACTTT. Translation: CASSLGTDNSPLHF.

This clonotype was seen many times. The rearrangement joins TRBV15 to TRBJ1-4; no reliable D call. The CDR3 extends over 13 amino acids. Per germline, CDR1 LNHNV and CDR2 YYDKDF (reference sequence). Trimming took off 9 bases at V and 8 bases at J, with 16 bases between the two ends. For the CDR3, the DNA is TGTGCCACTTCGGGTGGGGTCTCGGAAAAACTGTTTTTT. Protein sequence: CATSGGVSEKLFF.

The chain couples TRBV28 to TRBJ1-1; no clear D gene. The CDR3 is made up of 13 amino acids. Looked up from germline, CDR1 is MDHEN and CDR2 is SYDVKM. Trimming left V 7 bases short and J 0 bases short, with 9 bases between. This CDR3 is CASTPALNTEAFF. In DNA form, the CDR3 reads TGTGCCAGCACCCCAGCCTTGAACACTGAAGCTTTCTTT.

The V gene is TRBV14, the J gene TRBJ2-7; TRBD2 agrees at 7 bases. Germline V gives CDR1 SGHDN, CDR2 FVKESK. The CDR3 runs 13 residues. Trimming at V came to 2 bases and at J to 6 bases, leaving 4 bases not matched to a gene. The CDR3 sequence is CASSQSSGTEQYF. CDR3 in DNA: TGTGCCAGCAGCCAAAGCAGCGGGACCGAGCAGTACTTC.

The gene calls are TRBV15 and TRBJ2-7; 7 nucleotides agree with TRBD2. The length of the CDR3 is 14 residues. Germline-derived CDR1 and CDR2 are LNHNV and YYDKDF (reference sequence). Trimming cost V 0 bases and J 4 bases; bases outside gene matches: 3. The CDR3 bases are TGTGCCACCAGCAGAGATCCCGGGGGGTACGAGCAGTACTTC. Protein product: CATSRDPGGYEQYF.

In its sample, this clonotype was seen a few times. The V gene is TRBV29-1, the J gene TRBJ2-7; TRBD1 agrees at 9 bases. The CDR3 sequence is 14 residues long. Germline V lookup: CDR1 SQVTM, CDR2 ANQGSEA. The trim removed 3 bases at V and 1 base at J, leaving 4 bases unmatched. This CDR3 reads CSVDTTGGSYEQYF. The DNA for the CDR3 is TGCAGCGTTGATACGACAGGGGGATCCTACGAGCAGTACTTC.

This clonotype was seen a few times. The chain carries TRBV12-3 or TRBV12-4 and TRBJ1-6; possible D gene TRBD1, 5 bases. Between the trimmed V and J ends, which lost 7 bases and 9 bases, there was a span of 16 bases. The CDR3 runs to 14 residues. CDR3 DNA: TGTGCCAGCACTCAAAGCGTGGGGCGTTCACCCCTCCACTTT. Amino acid sequence: CASTQSVGRSPLHF.

The J gene is TRBJ2-1, the V gene TRBV2; D gene uncertain. The germline gives CDR1 SNHLY, CDR2 FYNNEI. This CDR3 contains 15 residues. The V gene lost 6 bases and the J gene lost 0 bases, with 12 bases spanning the gap. DNA for the CDR3: TGTGCCAGCAGAAGAGAGACCGACTCCTACAATGAGCAGTTCTTC. It translates to CASRRETDSYNEQFF.

This clonotype was picked up a small number of times. The chain employs TRBV19 and TRBJ1-5; 7 bases agree with TRBD1. The V gene's germline CDR1 is LNHDA and CDR2 SQIVND (reference sequence). V gave up 5 bases and J gave up 3 bases; unmatched junction bases: 10. The CDR3 consists of 16 residues. The CDR3 DNA follows: TGTGCCAGTAGTCCGGCGGGGGACAGCTACAATCAGCCCCAGCATTTT. Its translation: CASSPAGDSYNQPQHF.

This clonotype was picked up a small number of times. The V call is TRBV15, the J call TRBJ2-2; D not certain. The germline V gene has CDR1 LNHNV and CDR2 YYDKDF (reference sequence). V dropped 0 bases and J dropped 5 bases, with 7 bases sitting between them. The CDR3 totals 14 residues. The chain's CDR3 is CATSRDYGTGELFF. The CDR3 DNA reads TGTGCCACCAGCAGAGATTATGGGACCGGGGAGCTGTTTTTT. The variable domain in full, with the rest retrieved from reference TRBV15 and TRBJ2-2, is DAMVIQNPRYQVTQFGKPVTLSCSQTLNHNVMYWYQQKSSQAPKLLFHYYDKDFNNEADTPDNFQSRRPNTSFCFLDIRSPGLGDTAMYLCATSRDYGTGELFFGEGSRLTVL.

V usage is TRBV29-1 and J usage is TRBJ2-7, with no clear D. This CDR3 is 14 amino acids long. V was cut by 6 bases and J by 1 base, with 16 bases left in between. Looked up from germline, CDR1 is SQVTM and CDR2 is ANQGSEA. The CDR3: CSVTPGVFSYEQYF. DNA of the CDR3: TGCAGCGTCACCCCGGGTGTTTTTTCCTACGAGCAGTACTTC.

V usage is TRBV6-2 or TRBV6-3 and J usage is TRBJ2-1, with 7 bases matching TRBD1. Germline assignment: CDR1 MNHEY and CDR2 SVGEGT. The CDR3 covers 14 residues. J was trimmed by 9 bases and V by 5 bases; bases with no gene match: 10. The CDR3 region is CASSRDRVEIEQFF. The DNA for the CDR3 is TGTGCCAGCAGTAGAGACAGGGTAGAGATTGAGCAGTTCTTC.

This clonotype was counted between two and nine times. The chain is built from TRBV20-1 and TRBJ2-7; D not resolved. The CDR3 consists of 11 residues. Looked up from germline, CDR1 is DFQATT and CDR2 is SNEGSKA (reference sequence). Trimming shortened V by 3 bases and J by 4 bases, and 7 bases separated the two germline ends. DNA of the CDR3: TGCAGTGCTAGTAGTTGGTACGAGCAGTACTTC. The encoded protein is CSASSWYEQYF.

This clonotype was detected many times. V and J are TRBV7-9 and TRBJ2-7, with D perhaps matching TRBD1 or TRBD2 (5 bases each). Trimming stripped 5 bases from V and 0 bases from J, with 14 bases between. This CDR3 spans 15 amino acids. Germline loops: CDR1 SEHNR, CDR2 FQNEAQ (reference sequence). DNA for the CDR3: TGTGCCAGCAGCCGCCTAGGGGACCGCTCCTACGAGCAGTACTTC. It specifies CASSRLGDRSYEQYF.

This chain connects TRBV19 to TRBJ2-1; TRBD2 aligns across 9 bases. V shed 1 base, J shed 0 bases, and the junction held 10 bases outside the gene matches. Germline loops: CDR1 LNHDA, CDR2 SQIVND (reference sequence). CDR3 size: 19 residues. CDR3 DNA: TGTGCCAGTAGTATAGGGAGACTAGCGGACTTCAGCTCCTACAATGAGCAGTTCTTC. Its translation is CASSIGRLADFSSYNEQFF.

This clonotype has just a few counts. CDR3 nucleotides: TGTGCCAGCGGCTTACCGGGACAGGAAAAAAACATTCAGTACTTC. It encodes CASGLPGQEKNIQYF. This rearrangement joins TRBV6-5 to TRBJ2-4; TRBD1 matches 8 bases. This CDR3 region has 15 residues. Germline V lookup: CDR1 MNHEY, CDR2 SVGAGI. J lost 4 bases, V lost 8 bases, and 10 bases had no gene match.

This clonotype was found a few times. This chain uses TRBV19 with TRBJ2-5; D is unclear. Germline values: CDR1 LNHDA, CDR2 SQIVND (reference sequence). V was cut by 7 bases and J by 3 bases, with 12 bases left in between. This CDR3 comprises 13 residues. CDR3: CASTTRAKETQYF. In nucleotides, the CDR3 is TGTGCCAGTACTACACGGGCCAAAGAGACCCAGTACTTC.

This clonotype occurred many times. The chain joins TRBV28 to TRBJ2-7; 7 positions match TRBD2. The J segment lost 1 base and the V segment lost 3 bases, leaving 3 bases of the junction unmatched. The V gene's germline CDR1 is MDHEN and CDR2 SYDVKM. CDR3 length: 14 amino acids. Written as DNA, the CDR3 is TGTGCCAGCAGTTTCGAGGGAGGGTCCTACGAGCAGTACTTC. Its protein product is CASSFEGGSYEQYF.

This clonotype was seen ten or more times. This sequence joins TRBV5-1 and TRBJ2-5, with 10 positions matching TRBD2. Germline values: CDR1 SGHRS, CDR2 YFSETQ. CDR3 size: 17 residues. Germline trimming cut 2 bases from V and 0 bases from J; bases unmatched to any gene: 7. The CDR3 DNA sequence: TGCGCCAGCAGCTTCCGTCTAGCGGGAGTGTACCAAGAGACCCAGTACTTC. Amino acid sequence: CASSFRLAGVYQETQYF.

This clonotype is a singleton in its sample. One junction end disagrees with the germline gene, perhaps due to a read error. The chain recombines TRBV12-3 or TRBV12-4 with TRBJ1-1, with no clear D. The CDR3 is 14 residues long. The CDR3 nucleotides are TGTGCCAGCAGTTTTTCCGAAGGGAACACTGAAGTTTTCTTT. Protein product: CASSFSEGNTEVFF.